This TCR beta chain was recorded in a study of beta chain features in type 1 diabetes. Across the whole study: All samples combined gave around 98,000,000 sorted cells for examination.

V shed 4 bases and J shed 3 bases, with 14 bases lying between them. The V gene's germline CDR1 is SGHKS and CDR2 YYEKEE (reference sequence). The CDR3 is made up of 15 amino acids. cDNA synthesis used the whole RNA isolate, giving expressed TCRB sequences. Mean read depth for naive, central memory and regulatory T cell samples was approximately 3.57 million reads. Produced via immunoSEQ multiplex PCR; TCRdb's table is partial and in-frame only. The data show tens of thousands of clones, around 63% seen once. Study-level points and caveats: The study found moderately but significantly shorter TCRB CDR3s in all four CD4+ subsets of Type 1 diabetes patients.

Concerning this clone: Its target is unknown.

The sequence came from a young man with type 1 diabetes. V usage is TRBV5-5 and J usage is TRBJ1-5; D remains ambiguous. Sample: Tregs from blood. In nucleotides, the CDR3 is TGTGCCAGCAGCCCCGCGCGGGCCGTCAATCAGCCCCAGCATTTT. This sequence encodes CASSPARAVNQPQHF.